A single sample is the source of the 20 T cell receptor beta chains below, sequenced in a study of T cells after yellow fever vaccination. TCRdb called the 5' RACE reads again in MiXCR, with one record for every CDR3 protein. The sample consists of just under 600,000 distinct CDR3 sequences, about 14% of them appearing once. This specimen consisted of PBMCs, obtained on the day of the yellow fever booster vaccination. These TCRs come from a young man who received the YFV17D yellow fever vaccine.

There are a few counts of this clonotype. The chain combines TRBV30 with TRBJ2-5; 7 nucleotides match TRBD1. The CDR3 runs to 14 residues. Germline V lookup: CDR1 GTSNPN, CDR2 SVGIG (reference sequence). The trim removed 2 bases at V and 5 bases at J, leaving 8 bases unmatched. The CDR3, as DNA: TGTGCCTGGAGTAACCCGACAGGGCGCGAGACCCAGTACTTC. Translating it yields CAWSNPTGRETQYF.

This clonotype was detected a few times. The chain joins TRBV12-3 or TRBV12-4 to TRBJ2-1; TRBD2 matches at 11 bases. CDR3 size: 15 residues. Unmatched junction bases numbered 5, after V lost 5 bases and J lost 5 bases. The CDR3: CASSLRLAGNNEQFF. The CDR3 DNA is TGTGCCAGCAGTCTAAGACTAGCGGGGAACAATGAGCAGTTCTTC.

For the CDR3, the DNA is TGTGCCAGCAGTACGACAGGTGAAGCTTTCTTT. Amino acid sequence: CASSTTGEAFF. This chain joins TRBV12-3 or TRBV12-4 and TRBJ1-1; D possibly corresponds to TRBD1 (6 bases). CDR3 length: 11 residues. Deletions cut 5 bases from V and 7 bases from J, with 8 bases between.

The gene calls are TRBV23-1 and TRBJ2-5; the D is unclear. TRBV23-1 is treated as an ORF (open reading frame) with a function not yet certain. This CDR3 comprises 12 residues. Trimming took off 3 bases at V and 5 bases at J, with 7 bases between the two ends. This CDR3 reads CASSQRFETQYF. In DNA, the CDR3 is TGCGCCAGCAGTCAGAGGTTCGAGACCCAGTACTTC.

Only a few counts were recorded for this clonotype. This chain uses TRBV24-1 with TRBJ2-5; D is ambiguous. Germline CDR1 is KGHDR and CDR2 is SFDVKD. V lost 5 bases to trimming and J lost 5 bases, with 11 bases between them. The CDR3 extends over 13 amino acids. CDR3 bases: TGTGCCACCAGTGGGGAAAAGAAGGAGACCCAGTACTTC. As protein: CATSGEKKETQYF.

The rearrangement uses TRBV7-2 and TRBJ2-7, with 10 bases fitting TRBD1. This CDR3 has 15 amino acids. Germline V gives CDR1 SGHTA, CDR2 FQGNSA. The ends lost 5 bases at V and 3 bases at J; junction bases unmatched: 7. The CDR3 reads CASSTPGQGFYEQYF. CDR3 coding DNA: TGTGCCAGCAGCACTCCGGGACAGGGGTTCTACGAGCAGTACTTC.

The sample holds many counts of this clonotype. The chain joins TRBV29-1 to TRBJ2-7; either TRBD1 or TRBD2 may fit D (5 bases each). The germline V gene encodes CDR1 SQVTM and CDR2 ANQGSEA. This CDR3 spans 12 amino acids. The germline V and J ends were trimmed by 0 bases and 6 bases, with 9 bases remaining between them. CDR3 sequence: CSVEDPGGEQYF. CDR3 DNA: TGCAGCGTTGAAGATCCTGGGGGCGAGCAGTACTTC.

This clonotype showed up just a few times. The chain carries TRBV20-1 and TRBJ2-1, with D uncertain. Trimming cost V 3 bases and J 6 bases, with 3 bases left between them. Germline V lookup: CDR1 DFQATT, CDR2 SNEGSKA (reference sequence). CDR3 size: 10 residues. CDR3 sequence (DNA): TGCAGTGCTAGTATCAATGAGCAGTTCTTC. Protein sequence: CSASINEQFF.

The gene calls are TRBV20-1 and TRBJ2-4; TRBD2 agrees at 10 bases. This CDR3 is 16 amino acids long. The V and J ends lost 4 bases and 0 bases, in that order; junction bases with no gene match: 6. Germline V gene lookup returns CDR1 DFQATT and CDR2 SNEGSKA (reference sequence). The CDR3 DNA is TGCAGTGCTACTCCTAGCGGGAGTTTAGCCAAAAACATTCAGTACTTC. Its translation is CSATPSGSLAKNIQYF.

This clonotype appeared a few times. CDR3 sequence reads: CASSDGAEQYF. The DNA of the CDR3 is TGCGCCAGCAGTGACGGGGCGGAGCAGTACTTC. The chain has TRBV10-2 and TRBJ2-7; possibly TRBD1 or TRBD2 for D (5 bases each). Between the trimmed V and J ends, which lost 3 bases and 7 bases, there was a span of 7 bases. Germline V gives CDR1 WSHSY, CDR2 SAAADI. This CDR3 contains 11 residues.

The V gene is TRBV12-3 or TRBV12-4, the J gene TRBJ2-2, with D unresolved. The germline V and J ends were trimmed by 6 bases and 6 bases, with 8 bases remaining between them. This CDR3 is built from 12 residues. CDR3 in DNA: TGTGCCAGCAGAGGACGCGCCGGGGAGCTGTTTTTT. Protein product: CASRGRAGELFF.

The chain uses TRBV28 and TRBJ2-3; TRBD2 is a possible D gene (5 bases). The CDR3 is made up of 15 amino acids. CDR1 MDHEN and CDR2 SYDVKM come from the germline V gene. V was clipped by 4 bases and J by 1 base, with 12 bases between them. CDR3 residues: CASSSGLPGTDTQYF. The CDR3 DNA reads TGTGCCAGCAGTTCCGGACTGCCTGGCACAGATACGCAGTATTTT. The full variable domain, completed using reference TRBV28 and TRBJ2-3, is DVKVTQSSRYLVKRTGEKVFLECVQDMDHENMFWYRQDPGLGLRLIYFSYDVKMKEKGDIPEGYSVSREKKERFSLILESASTNQTSMYLCASSSGLPGTDTQYFGPGTRLTVL.

The sample holds a few counts of this clonotype. The chain carries TRBV4-2 and TRBJ2-2; 10 positions match TRBD1. Germline lookup yields CDR1 LGHNA and CDR2 YNFKEQ. The CDR3 has 16 amino acids. The J segment lost 4 bases and the V segment lost 4 bases, leaving 6 bases of the junction unmatched. CDR3 DNA sequence: TGTGCCAGCAGCCTGGAGACAGGGGGCAGCACCGGGGAGCTGTTTTTT. This codes for CASSLETGGSTGELFF.

This clonotype has more than one count but fewer than ten. The chain is built from TRBV12-3 or TRBV12-4 and TRBJ2-1, with 7 nucleotides matching TRBD2. The V gene end was trimmed by 3 bases and the J gene end by 9 bases; junction bases not matched to a gene: 8. CDR3 length: 14 residues. CDR3 amino acids: CASSLGGSFVEQFF. The CDR3 DNA follows: TGTGCCAGCAGTTTGGGGGGGAGTTTTGTTGAGCAGTTCTTC.

The J gene is TRBJ1-6, the V gene TRBV28; no reliable D call. The germline V gene has CDR1 MDHEN and CDR2 SYDVKM. The V end lost 6 bases, the J end lost 0 bases, and 15 bases lay between the germline ends. CDR3 length equals 17 residues. CDR3 amino acids: CASSLPPQSSYNSPLHF. CDR3 coding DNA: TGTGCCAGCAGCCTTCCCCCACAGAGCTCCTATAATTCACCCCTCCACTTT.

V and J are TRBV7-2 and TRBJ2-5; D perhaps matches TRBD2 (7 bases). The CDR3 length is 14 residues. Between the trimmed V and J ends, which lost 6 bases and 7 bases, there was a span of 18 bases. Germline values: CDR1 SGHTA, CDR2 FQGNSA. CDR3 sequence (DNA): TGTGCCAGCAGTACGCCCAGGGGAGGGCCGACCCAGTACTTC. The encoded protein is CASSTPRGGPTQYF.

This clonotype has just a few counts. The J gene is TRBJ1-4, the V gene TRBV7-6; D call uncertain. V lost 4 bases and J 0 bases, leaving 24 bases between the germline ends. CDR3 length equals 20 residues. Germline CDR1 and CDR2: SGHVS and FNYEAQ. CDR3 amino acids: CASSSKPPGPESATNEKLFF. In DNA form, the CDR3 reads TGTGCCAGCAGCTCCAAGCCCCCAGGTCCTGAGTCTGCAACTAATGAAAAACTGTTTTTT.

This chain joins TRBV20-1 and TRBJ1-1; TRBD1 agrees at 7 bases. The CDR3 is made up of 14 amino acids. CDR1 DFQATT and CDR2 SNEGSKA come from the germline V gene (reference sequence). The junction had 6 bases not matched to a gene; V was cut back by 3 bases and J by 2 bases. The CDR3 nucleotides are TGCAGTGCTAGGCCCCCAGGGGGAAACACTGAAGCTTTCTTT. This gives the protein CSARPPGGNTEAFF.

Many counts were recorded for this clonotype. The genes are TRBV5-5 and TRBJ2-5; TRBD2 aligns across 12 bases. Germline V lookup: CDR1 SGHKS, CDR2 YYEKEE (reference sequence). V lost 3 bases and J lost 4; bases outside the gene matches: 7. The CDR3 loop spans 16 amino acids. The DNA of the CDR3 is TGTGCCAGCAGCTCGACTAGCGGGAGCGGAAGAGAGACCCAGTACTTC. This encodes CASSSTSGSGRETQYF.

The V call is TRBV7-2, the J call TRBJ2-5; a possible D gene is TRBD2 (5 bases). V was cut by 0 bases and J by 5 bases, with 13 bases left in between. CDR1 and CDR2 from the germline V gene are SGHTA and FQGNSA. This CDR3 is built from 15 residues. The CDR3 protein is CASSLALTSRETQYF. In nucleotides, the CDR3 is TGTGCCAGCAGCTTAGCGCTAACTAGTAGGGAGACCCAGTACTTC.